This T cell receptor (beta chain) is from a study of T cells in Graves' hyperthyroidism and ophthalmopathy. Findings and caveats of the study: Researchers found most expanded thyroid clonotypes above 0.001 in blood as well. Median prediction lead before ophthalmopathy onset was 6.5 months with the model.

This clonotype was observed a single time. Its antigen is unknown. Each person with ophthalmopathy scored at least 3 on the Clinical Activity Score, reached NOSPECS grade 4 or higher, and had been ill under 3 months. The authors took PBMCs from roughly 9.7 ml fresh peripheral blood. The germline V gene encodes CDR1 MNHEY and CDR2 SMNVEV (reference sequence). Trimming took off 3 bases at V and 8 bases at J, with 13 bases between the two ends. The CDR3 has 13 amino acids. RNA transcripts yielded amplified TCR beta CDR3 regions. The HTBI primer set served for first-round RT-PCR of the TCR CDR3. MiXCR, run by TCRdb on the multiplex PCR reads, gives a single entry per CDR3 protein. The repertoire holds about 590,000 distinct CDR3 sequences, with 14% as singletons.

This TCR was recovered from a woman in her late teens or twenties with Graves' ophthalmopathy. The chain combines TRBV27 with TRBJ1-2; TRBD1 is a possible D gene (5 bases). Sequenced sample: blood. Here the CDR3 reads CASSFGTRGGYTF. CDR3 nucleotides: TGTGCCAGCAGTTTCGGGACCCGTGGCGGCTACACCTTC.